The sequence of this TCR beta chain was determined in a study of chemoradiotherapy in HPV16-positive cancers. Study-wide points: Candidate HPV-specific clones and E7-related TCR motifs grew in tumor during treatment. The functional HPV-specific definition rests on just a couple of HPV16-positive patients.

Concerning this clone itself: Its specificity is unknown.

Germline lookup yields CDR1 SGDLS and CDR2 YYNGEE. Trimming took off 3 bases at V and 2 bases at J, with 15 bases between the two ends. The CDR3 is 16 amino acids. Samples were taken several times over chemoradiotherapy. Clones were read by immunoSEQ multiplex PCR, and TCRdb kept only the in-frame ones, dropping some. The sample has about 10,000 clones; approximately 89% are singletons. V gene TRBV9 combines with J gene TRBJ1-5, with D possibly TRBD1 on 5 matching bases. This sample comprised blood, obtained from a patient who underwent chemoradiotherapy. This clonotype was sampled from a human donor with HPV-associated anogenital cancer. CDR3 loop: CASSAGLGGGNQPQHF. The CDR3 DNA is TGTGCCAGCAGCGCCGGACTGGGGGGGGGCAATCAGCCCCAGCATTTT. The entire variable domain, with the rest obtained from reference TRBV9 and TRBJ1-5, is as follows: DSGVTQTPKHLITATGQRVTLRCSPRSGDLSVYWYQQSLDQGLQFLIQYYNGEERAKGNILERFSAQQFPDLHSELNLSSLELGDSALYFCASSAGLGGGNQPQHFGDGTRLSIL.